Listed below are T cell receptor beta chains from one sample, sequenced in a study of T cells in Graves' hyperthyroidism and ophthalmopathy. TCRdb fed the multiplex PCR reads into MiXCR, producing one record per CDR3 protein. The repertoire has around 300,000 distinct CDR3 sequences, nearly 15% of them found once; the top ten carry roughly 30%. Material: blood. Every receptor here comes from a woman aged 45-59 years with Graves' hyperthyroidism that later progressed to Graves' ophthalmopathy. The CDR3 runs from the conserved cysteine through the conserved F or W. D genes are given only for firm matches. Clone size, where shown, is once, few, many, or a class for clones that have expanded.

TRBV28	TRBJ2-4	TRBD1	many	CASSVLGQVAKNIQYF	TGTGCCAGCAGCGTACTCGGACAGGTAGCCAAAAACATTCAGTACTTC
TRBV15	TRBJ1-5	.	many	CATSSEGTNQPQHF	TGTGCCACCAGCAGTGAGGGAACAAATCAGCCCCAGCATTTT
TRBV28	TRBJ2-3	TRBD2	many	CASSPPPGTSLADTQYF	TGTGCCAGCAGTCCTCCTCCCGGGACTAGCCTCGCAGATACGCAGTATTTT
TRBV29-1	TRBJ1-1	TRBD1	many	CSVEDSGTGGEWNTEAFF	TGCAGCGTTGAAGATTCCGGGACAGGGGGAGAATGGAACACTGAAGCTTTCTTT
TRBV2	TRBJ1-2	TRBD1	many	CASSTQGAEGYTF	TGTGCCAGCAGTACGCAGGGGGCTGAGGGCTACACCTTC
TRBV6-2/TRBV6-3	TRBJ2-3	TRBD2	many	CASSYVTSGDTQYF	TGTGCCAGCAGTTATGTTACTAGCGGAGATACGCAGTATTTT
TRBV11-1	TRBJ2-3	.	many	CASSYQSLGAGPDTQYF	TGTGCCAGCAGCTACCAGTCCCTGGGGGCGGGTCCAGATACGCAGTATTTT
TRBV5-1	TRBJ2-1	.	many	CASSPPLARYNEQFF	TGCGCCAGCAGCCCCCCGCTAGCGAGGTACAATGAGCAGTTCTTC
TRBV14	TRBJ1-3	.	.	CASSHGSGNTIYF	TGTGCCAGCAGCCACGGCTCTGGAAACACCATATATTTT
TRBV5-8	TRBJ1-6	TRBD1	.	CASSPRPGQPNSPLHF	TGTGCCAGCAGCCCGAGACCGGGACAGCCAAATTCACCCCTCCACTTT